This paragraph reports one TCR beta chain. Its target is not known. CDR3 length equals 18 residues. The V end was cut by 2 bases, the J end by 0 bases, with 17 bases between. Looked up from germline, CDR1 is MNHNS and CDR2 is SASEGT. These data come from a study of cytomegalovirus exposure and HLA in healthy donors. Study outcomes and limitations: Researchers catalogued some 160 TCR beta chains as cytomegalovirus-associated. A later analysis reportedly identified an Asian-associated ancestry cluster as carrying fewer N-insertions than the roughly 700-donor mean.

60 Vbeta and 13 Jbeta primers were used in PCR. Produced via immunoSEQ multiplex PCR; TCRdb's table is partial and in-frame only. The sample yields fewer than 250,000 clones, over 60% seen once. The receptor comes from a woman between 40 and 50 years old in good health and CMV-seronegative. This rearrangement joins TRBV6-1 to TRBJ2-1, with D hard to call. Specimen: PBMCs. The CDR3 nucleotides read TGTGCCAGCAGTGAACGATCGGTCAGGTTGAGCTCCTACAATGAGCAGTTCTTC. Protein: CASSERSVRLSSYNEQFF.